Below, 7 T cell receptor beta chains from the same sample are listed, as sequenced in a study of human T cells and chemical hapten exposure. Time point here: patch test 3, about 24 weeks after DPC sensitization. The treatment is: therapeutic diphenylcyclopropenone sensitization with weekly scalp DPC. TCRdb redid the calling of the RACE reads with MiXCR, one entry per CDR3 protein. The data contain 90,000 to 110,000 distinct CDR3 sequences, around 34% of them seen just once; the ten biggest clones take up roughly 2.6%. Sequencing was performed on whole blood, taken in connection with sensitization to the hapten diphenylcyclopropenone (DPC). The receptors originated from a man between 40 and 49 years old with alopecia areata. Some clones in this sample may be carry-over from other donors' samples.

This chain connects TRBV7-2 to TRBJ2-1, with D tentatively TRBD2 (6 bases). Germline V gene data show CDR1 as SGHTA and CDR2 as FQGNSA. The V gene lost 2 bases and the J gene lost 3 bases, with 8 bases spanning the gap. The CDR3 sequence is 14 residues long. CDR3 sequence (DNA): TGTGCCAGCAGCTTAAGGACTAACTACAATGAGCAGTTCTTC. Translation gives CASSLRTNYNEQFF.

This clonotype was seen more than once but under ten times. The chain has TRBV7-2 and TRBJ2-7; 8 bases align to TRBD2. This CDR3 spans 13 amino acids. V shed 1 base, J shed 10 bases, and the junction held 6 bases outside the gene matches. Germline loops: CDR1 SGHTA, CDR2 FQGNSA. CDR3 bases: TGTGCCAGCAGCTTAGGGCTAGCGGGTACCCAGTACGTC. Amino acids: CASSLGLAGTQYV.

In nucleotides, the CDR3 is TGCAGCGCCACCTCCGGGAGCTCCTACGAGCAGTACTTC. It is translated as CSATSGSSYEQYF. The genes are TRBV29-1 and TRBJ2-7; TRBD2 is a possible D gene (6 bases). The CDR3 consists of 13 residues. Germline V lookup: CDR1 SQVTM, CDR2 ANQGSEA. V lost 7 bases, J lost 0 bases, and 13 bases lay in between.

This chain links TRBV30 with TRBJ1-5; D is unresolved. The V gene's germline CDR1 is GTSNPN and CDR2 SVGIG (reference sequence). Trimming left V 3 bases short and J 7 bases short, with 13 bases between. CDR3 length equals 13 residues. The CDR3 loop is CAWSGRVDQPQHF. The CDR3 DNA is TGTGCCTGGAGCGGGAGGGTTGACCAGCCCCAGCATTTT.

The chain carries TRBV6-5 and TRBJ2-7, with D perhaps given as TRBD1 or TRBD2 (5 bases each). The CDR3 extends over 14 amino acids. In germline, CDR1 is MNHEY, CDR2 SVGAGI. V lost 2 bases and J lost 1, with 9 bases in between. This CDR3 is CASSYLGGSYEQYF. The CDR3 nucleotides are TGTGCCAGCAGTTACCTTGGGGGATCCTACGAGCAGTACTTC.

The chain has TRBV6-2 or TRBV6-3 and TRBJ2-1; 13 bases are shared with TRBD2. The V segment lost 5 bases and the J segment 12 bases; nucleotides outside the gene matches: 10. The CDR3 sequence is 15 residues long. Germline V gene lookup returns CDR1 MNHEY and CDR2 SVGEGT. The CDR3 region has the DNA TGTGCCAGCAGTGGACCGGGACTAGCGGGGTTCGGGCAGTTCTTC. This translates into CASSGPGLAGFGQFF.

This clonotype was observed a handful of times. This chain uses TRBV14 with TRBJ2-2; TRBD2 is a possible D gene (5 bases). Deletions cut 2 bases from V and 4 bases from J, with 17 bases between. Germline-derived CDR1 and CDR2 are SGHDN and FVKESK. There are 17 residues in the CDR3. The CDR3 DNA is TGTGCCAGCAGCCAATTGAAGGACTCCCGGCCCACCGGGGAGCTGTTTTTT. This codes for CASSQLKDSRPTGELFF. Filled out from reference TRBV14 and TRBJ2-2, the complete variable domain reads EAGVTQFPSHSVIEKGQTVTLRCDPISGHDNLYWYRRVMGKEIKFLLHFVKESKQDESGMPNNRFLAERTGGTYSTLKVQPAELEDSGVYFCASSQLKDSRPTGELFFGEGSRLTVL.